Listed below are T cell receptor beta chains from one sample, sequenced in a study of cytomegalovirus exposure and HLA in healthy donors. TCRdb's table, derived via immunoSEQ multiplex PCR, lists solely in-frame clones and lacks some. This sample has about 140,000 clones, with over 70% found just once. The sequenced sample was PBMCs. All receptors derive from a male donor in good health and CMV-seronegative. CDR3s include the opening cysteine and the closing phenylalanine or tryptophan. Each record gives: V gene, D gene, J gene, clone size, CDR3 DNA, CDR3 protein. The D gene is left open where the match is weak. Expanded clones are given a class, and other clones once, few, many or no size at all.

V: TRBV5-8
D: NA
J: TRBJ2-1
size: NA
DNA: TGTGCCAGCAGGACAGCGCGGCCCTTTAGCGGAGCCTACAATGAGCAGTTCTTC
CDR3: CASRTARPFSGAYNEQFF

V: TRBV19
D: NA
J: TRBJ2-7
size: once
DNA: TGTGCCAGTAGTATACCCGGATTTACGACTAGGCAGTACTTC
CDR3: CASSIPGFTTRQYF

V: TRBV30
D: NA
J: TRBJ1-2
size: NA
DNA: TGTGCCTGGAGTCATCTGGACTATGCGGGCTACACCTTC
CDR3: CAWSHLDYAGYTF

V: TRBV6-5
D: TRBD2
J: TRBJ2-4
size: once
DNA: TGTGCCAGTAGGGGCGGGGGGGCGAGTAACATTCAGTACTTC
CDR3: CASRGGGASNIQYF

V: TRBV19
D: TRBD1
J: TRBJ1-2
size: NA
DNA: TGTGCCAGTAGTACGGGACTTGGGGACAGGAGGTGCACCTTC
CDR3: CASSTGLGDRRCTF

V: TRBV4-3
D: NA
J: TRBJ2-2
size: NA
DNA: TGCGCCAGCAGCCAAGATCGGGAGTTAGGGGAGCTGTTTTTT
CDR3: CASSQDRELGELFF

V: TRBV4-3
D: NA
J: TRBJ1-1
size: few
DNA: TGCGCCAGCAGCCAAGAGGAGGCCGGGAACACTGAAGCTTTCTTT
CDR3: CASSQEEAGNTEAFF

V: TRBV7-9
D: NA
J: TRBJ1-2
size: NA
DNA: TGTGCCAGCAGCTTAGCGCTGGCCCCCGCCTATGGCTACACCTTC
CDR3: CASSLALAPAYGYTF

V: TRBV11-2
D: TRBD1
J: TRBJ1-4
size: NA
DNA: TGTGCCAGCGCCCACGGGACAGTAAAAGAAAAACTGTTTTTT
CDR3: CASAHGTVKEKLFF

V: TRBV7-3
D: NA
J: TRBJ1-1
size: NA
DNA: TGTGCCAGCAGCTTAATACAATCCACTGAAGCTTTCTTT
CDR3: CASSLIQSTEAFF

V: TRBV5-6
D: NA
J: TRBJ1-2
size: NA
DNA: TGTGCCAGCAGCTTGGGCCAGGGCCCCTACTATGGCTACACCTTC
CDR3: CASSLGQGPYYGYTF

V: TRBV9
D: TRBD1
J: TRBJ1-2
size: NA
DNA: TGTGCCAGCAGCGTAGGAGGCCTAATGGACAGGGGACATGGCTACACCTTC
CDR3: CASSVGGLMDRGHGYTF

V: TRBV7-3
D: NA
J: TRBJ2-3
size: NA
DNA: TGTGCCAGCAGCTTAGACAGTAGCACAGATACGCAGTATTTT
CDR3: CASSLDSSTDTQYF

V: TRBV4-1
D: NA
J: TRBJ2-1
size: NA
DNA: TGCGCCAGCAGCCCCTCCCCACTCAATGAGCAGTTCTTC
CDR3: CASSPSPLNEQFF

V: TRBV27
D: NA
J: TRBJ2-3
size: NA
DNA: TGTGCCAGCAGCAATCGAGAGAGCACAGATACGCAGTATTTT
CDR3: CASSNRESTDTQYF

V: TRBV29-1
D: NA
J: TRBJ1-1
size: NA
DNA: TGCAGCGTAGACAGTAATCAGGGCACTGAAGCTTTCTTT
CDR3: CSVDSNQGTEAFF

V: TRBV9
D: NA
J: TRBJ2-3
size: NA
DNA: TGTGCCAGCAGCGCCCTCACAGATACGCAGTATTTT
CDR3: CASSALTDTQYF

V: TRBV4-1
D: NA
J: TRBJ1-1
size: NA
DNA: TGCGCCAGCAGCCAGCCACTTCAAGGGGCTGAAGCTTTCTTT
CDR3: CASSQPLQGAEAFF

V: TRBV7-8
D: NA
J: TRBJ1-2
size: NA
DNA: TGTGCCAGCAGCAAGCAAGCGGTGTCGAACGATGGCTACACCTTC
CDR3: CASSKQAVSNDGYTF

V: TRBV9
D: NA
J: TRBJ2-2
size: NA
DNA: TGTGCCAGCAGCGAGACAGTTTTCACCGGGGAGCTGTTTTTT
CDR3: CASSETVFTGELFF

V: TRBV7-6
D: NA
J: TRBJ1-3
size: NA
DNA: TGTGCCAGCAGCTCTACAGGGACCTTTGGAAACACCATATATTTT
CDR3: CASSSTGTFGNTIYF

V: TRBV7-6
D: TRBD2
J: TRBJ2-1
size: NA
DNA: TGTGCCAGCAGCTTAGGCGGGGGGTCCCACAGTGAGCAGTTCTTC
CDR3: CASSLGGGSHSEQFF

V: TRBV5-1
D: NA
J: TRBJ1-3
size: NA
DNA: TGCGCCAGCAGCTTGGATACGACAGGTCACCTCGGAAACACCATATATTTT
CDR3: CASSLDTTGHLGNTIYF

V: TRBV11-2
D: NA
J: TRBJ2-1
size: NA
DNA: TGCTCCGCCCAACAGGGCTATGAGCAGTTCTTC
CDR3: CSAQQGYEQFF

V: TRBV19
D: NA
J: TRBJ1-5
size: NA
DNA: TGTGCCAGTAGTATCTATCCAGGGCAGACTAATCAGCCCCAGCATTTT
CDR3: CASSIYPGQTNQPQHF

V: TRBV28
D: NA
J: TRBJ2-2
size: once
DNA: TGTGCCAGCAGTTTTCAGGTGTGGGCGAACACCGGGGAGCTGTTTTTT
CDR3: CASSFQVWANTGELFF

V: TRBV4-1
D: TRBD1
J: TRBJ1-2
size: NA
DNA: TGCGCCAGCAGCCAAGACCTCCCACAGGGGGCGAGATACTATGGCTACACCTTC
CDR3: CASSQDLPQGARYYGYTF

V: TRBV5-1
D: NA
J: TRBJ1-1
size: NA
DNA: TGCGCCAGCAGCTTGTTGCCCAGGAACACTGAAGCTTTCTTT
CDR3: CASSLLPRNTEAFF

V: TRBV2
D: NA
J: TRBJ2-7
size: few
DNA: TGTGCCAGCAGTCTCGCCGGGACTCCGGGGCACGAGCAGTACTTC
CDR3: CASSLAGTPGHEQYF

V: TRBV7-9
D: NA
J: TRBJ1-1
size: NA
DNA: TGTGCCAGCAGCTTAGAGCGGAGTTTCTTT
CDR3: CASSLERSFF

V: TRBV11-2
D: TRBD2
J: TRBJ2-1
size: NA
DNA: TGTGCCAGCAGGGAGCGGGGTGAAGGTTCCTACAATGAGCAGTTCTTC
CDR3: CASRERGEGSYNEQFF

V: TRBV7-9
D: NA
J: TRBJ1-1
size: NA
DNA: TGTGCCAGCAGCTTTGGAGTCACTGAAGCTTTCTTT
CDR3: CASSFGVTEAFF

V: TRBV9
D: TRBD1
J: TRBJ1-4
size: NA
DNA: TGTGCCAGCAGCGTAGGACATGGGACACAGGGGGAAAAACTGTTTTTT
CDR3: CASSVGHGTQGEKLFF

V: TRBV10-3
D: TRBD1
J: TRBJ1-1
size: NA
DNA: TGTGCCAGCCAACTCCTGACAGGGACTGAAGCTTTCTTT
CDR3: CASQLLTGTEAFF

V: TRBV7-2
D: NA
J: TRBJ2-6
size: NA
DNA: TGTGCCAGCTCAAGGGCCAACGTCCTGACTTTC
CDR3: CASSRANVLTF

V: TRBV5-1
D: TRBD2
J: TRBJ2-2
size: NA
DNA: TGCGCCAGCAGCACAAACCACCCAGGACTAGCGGGGGGGACGACGAACACCGGGGAGCTGTTTTTT
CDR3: CASSTNHPGLAGGTTNTGELFF

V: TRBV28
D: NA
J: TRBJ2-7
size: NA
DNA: TGTGCCAGTCAAGGAGTCCACGAGCAGTACTTC
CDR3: CASQGVHEQYF

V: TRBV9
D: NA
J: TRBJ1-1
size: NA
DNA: TGTGCCAGCAGCGCCAGTATGAACACTGAAGCTTTCTTT
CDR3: CASSASMNTEAFF

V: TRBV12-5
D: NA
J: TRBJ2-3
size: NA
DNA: TGTGCTAGTGCCTTGGGGGGTATCACAGATACGCAGTATTTT
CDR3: CASALGGITDTQYF

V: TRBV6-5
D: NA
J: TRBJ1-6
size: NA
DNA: TGTGCCAGCAGGAGCGACGGCATCCGAGGTTCACCCCTCCACTTT
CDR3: CASRSDGIRGSPLHF